The text below deals with one T cell receptor (beta chain). TCR beta sequences were obtained from blood CD8+ and CD4+ T cells. The authors negatively isolated CD8+ and CD4+ T cells and FACS-enriched TEMRA cells. This entry comes from a study of CD8 T cells in Susac syndrome. The wider study: The sequenced Susac syndrome patients comprised six with active disease and about 8 in remission. Blood was drawn from Susac syndrome patients while they were therapy-naive, on corticosteroids, or on intravenous immunoglobulin alone.

This CDR3 comprises 13 residues. V was shortened by 5 bases and J by 2 bases, with 10 bases between the two germline ends. Germline-derived CDR1 and CDR2 are SGHVS and FQNEAQ. cDNA came from about 0.46 to 1 ug RNA primed by random hexamers. TCRdb analysed the immunoSEQ multiplex PCR reads with MiXCR anew, one entry per CDR3 protein. The data show 200,000 or so distinct CDR3 sequences, with 95% seen just once and approximately 0.16% held by the top ten. This receptor was identified in a human donor with Susac syndrome. The J gene is TRBJ2-7, the V gene TRBV7-8; maybe TRBD1 (5 bases). Sequencing input: CD8+ T cells from PBMCs. Here the CDR3 reads CASSARVPYEQYF. The CDR3 DNA is TGTGCCAGCAGCGCCAGGGTTCCCTACGAGCAGTACTTC.